This T cell receptor (beta chain) was observed in a study of shared T cell receptors in the human thymus. The V gene's germline CDR1 is SGHRS and CDR2 YFSETQ. Losses at the gene ends were 6 bases for V and 0 bases for J; bases not matched to a gene: 11. The CDR3 loop spans 17 amino acids. Libraries were prepared by immunoSEQ multiplex PCR; TCRdb keeps only in-frame clonotypes and omits some of them. The sample shows under 700,000 clones, approximately 80% of them seen only once. These data also featured in a second study, about human thymus T cells. That source reports: Repertoires sampled from thymus and blood appeared biased in V and J gene usage.

This TCR came from a boy less than two years old with a congenital heart defect. Source material: thymocytes. V is TRBV5-1 and J is TRBJ2-2, with 7 bases that match TRBD1. CDR3 amino acids: CASTWSCQGANTGELFF. The CDR3 DNA reads as TGCGCCAGCACCTGGAGTTGTCAGGGGGCGAACACCGGGGAGCTGTTTTTT.